The 21 T cell receptor beta chains below all came from one sample that was sequenced in a study of T cell repertoires in cytomegalovirus infection (dated by TCRdb to between 2017 and 2020). Data came from an Illumina HiSeq 1500. In TCRdb, the public reads were trimmed at Q25 with fastp and aligned with MiXCR, with productive beta chains retained. Every CDR3 protein is listed once, alongside the most common genes and DNA of its rows. In all, the sample holds over 250,000 distinct CDR3 sequences, and about 25% of those were seen once. The ten largest clones capture 11% to 15% of the sample. Material: PBMCs. Every receptor here comes from a human donor in good health (CMV status not recorded). Some clones in this sample may be carry-over from other donors' samples.

This chain links TRBV29-1 with TRBJ1-4; D is unclear. Deletions cut 8 bases from V and 8 bases from J, with 15 bases between. CDR1 and CDR2 from the germline V gene are SQVTM and ANQGSEA. The CDR3 is 12 residues long. The CDR3 protein is CSFFTTGEKLFF. The CDR3 DNA reads TGCAGCTTTTTTACGACCGGGGAAAAACTGTTTTTT. Filled out from reference TRBV29-1 and TRBJ1-4, the complete variable domain reads SAVISQKPSRDICQRGTSLTIQCQVDSQVTMMFWYRQQPGQSLTLIATANQGSEATYESGFVIDKFPISRPNLTFSTLTVSNMSPEDSSIYLCSFFTTGEKLFFGSGTQLSVL.

In this sample, this clonotype turned up many times. The chain joins TRBV7-3 to TRBJ2-2; D unresolved. Trimming stripped 5 bases from V and 0 bases from J, with 7 bases between. This CDR3 region has 14 residues. Germline CDR1 reads SGHTA; CDR2 reads FQGTGA. The chain's CDR3 is CASSPTANTGELFF. The CDR3 coding sequence is TGTGCCAGCAGCCCTACTGCGAACACCGGGGAGCTGTTTTTT.

In this sample, this clonotype turned up many times. The chain couples TRBV7-8 to TRBJ2-1, with 16 bases aligning to TRBD2. The CDR3 contains 20 residues. Trimming removed 5 bases from V and 0 bases from J; junction bases left unmatched: 10. Looked up from germline, CDR1 is SGHVS and CDR2 is FQNEAQ. DNA of the CDR3: TGTGCCAGCAGCGCGACGGGACTAGCGGGAGGGTATAGCTCCTACAATGAGCAGTTCTTC. It translates to CASSATGLAGGYSSYNEQFF.

The chain is built from TRBV18 and TRBJ2-2; D unresolved. The V end was cut by 1 base, the J end by 0 bases, with 9 bases between. CDR3 length equals 16 residues. The germline gives CDR1 KGHSH, CDR2 LQKENI. DNA of the CDR3: TGTGCCAGCTCACCACTCGGGCCGCCGAACACCGGGGAGCTGTTTTTT. Its protein product is CASSPLGPPNTGELFF.

The chain joins TRBV29-1 to TRBJ2-5; 7 positions agree with TRBD1. The CDR3 runs 15 residues. Unmatched junction bases numbered 12, after V lost 4 bases and J lost 4 bases. The germline gives CDR1 SQVTM, CDR2 ANQGSEA. The CDR3: CSVVPTGEMRETQYF. In DNA, the CDR3 is TGCAGCGTTGTCCCCACAGGGGAAATGAGAGAGACCCAGTACTTC.

The J gene is TRBJ2-2, the V gene TRBV11-2; D gene unclear. This CDR3 comprises 14 residues. CDR1 and CDR2 from the germline V gene are SGHAT and FQNNGV. V lost 1 base and J lost 7, with 10 bases in between. CDR3 bases: TGTGCCAGCAGCTTAGGGTACGGCGGCGGGGAGCTGTTTTTT. It yields the protein CASSLGYGGGELFF.

This clonotype appeared a few times. V is TRBV24-1 and J is TRBJ2-3; no reliable D call. Trimming removed 4 bases at V and 2 bases at J, with 15 bases between. Germline-derived CDR1 and CDR2 are KGHDR and SFDVKD. The CDR3 totals 16 residues. CDR3 nucleotides: TGTGCCACCAGTGAGTGGAGCAGCGCCGACACAGATACGCAGTATTTT. Its translation: CATSEWSSADTDTQYF.

The chain employs TRBV2 and TRBJ2-4, with D unresolved. The CDR3 covers 16 residues. Germline CDR1 is SNHLY and CDR2 is FYNNEI. The V end lost 0 bases, the J end lost 1 base, and 10 bases lay between the germline ends. The chain's CDR3 is CASSEARLSAKNIQYF. In DNA form, the CDR3 reads TGTGCCAGCAGTGAAGCGCGTTTATCGGCCAAAAACATTCAGTACTTC.

A few counts support this clonotype. The rearrangement uses TRBV2 and TRBJ2-1; 9 bases fit TRBD1. With 6 bases clipped from V and 8 bases from J, the junction kept 11 bases outside the gene matches. CDR3 length: 15 amino acids. Germline CDR1 SNHLY, CDR2 FYNNEI. DNA for the CDR3: TGTGCCAGCAGGGTGGACAGGGGAGGTGTTGATGAGCAGTTCTTC. Its translation is CASRVDRGGVDEQFF.

A word on this clonotype: A much larger clone lies a single base off, so this may be a read error. The gene calls are TRBV7-2 and TRBJ1-2, with D maybe TRBD1 (6 bases). V lost 1 base to trimming and J lost 3 bases, with 27 bases between them. The CDR3 consists of 20 residues. Germline V gives CDR1 SGHTA, CDR2 FQGNSA. CDR3 nucleotide sequence: TGTGCCAGCAGCTTAGGACGTACCGCCGGATGGGGGGGCGCGGACTATGGCTACACCTTC. This gives the protein CASSLGRTAGWGGADYGYTF.

Ten or more counts support this clonotype. The chain combines TRBV4-1 with TRBJ2-5, with D tentatively TRBD2 (5 bases). The CDR3 contains 13 residues. With 3 bases removed from V and 3 bases from J, the gap between germline ends came to 8 bases. The germline V gene encodes CDR1 MGHRA and CDR2 YSYEKL. The CDR3 region is CASSQWEKETQYF. The CDR3 DNA reads as TGCGCCAGCAGCCAGTGGGAGAAAGAGACCCAGTACTTC.

The chain employs TRBV4-1 and TRBJ2-3, with 10 bases identical to TRBD2. This CDR3 has 17 residues. CDR1 and CDR2 from the germline V gene are MGHRA and YSYEKL. Trimming cost V 0 bases and J 1 base; bases outside gene matches: 4. This chain's CDR3 is CASSQDIAGGGTDTQYF. The CDR3, as DNA: TGCGCCAGCAGCCAAGATATAGCGGGAGGTGGCACAGATACGCAGTATTTT.

This clonotype came up a few times. This chain joins TRBV28 and TRBJ2-1; weak D call: TRBD1 (6 bases). Germline V gene data show CDR1 as MDHEN and CDR2 as SYDVKM. There are 15 residues in the CDR3. V dropped 2 bases and J dropped 3 bases, with 11 bases sitting between them. This CDR3 is CASSLTGWNYNEQFF. In nucleotides, the CDR3 is TGTGCCAGCAGTTTAACAGGGTGGAACTACAATGAGCAGTTCTTC.

This sequence joins TRBV27 and TRBJ2-7; D remains ambiguous. The germline V and J ends were trimmed by 4 bases and 9 bases, with 13 bases remaining between them. CDR3 length equals 12 residues. Germline CDR1 MNHEY, CDR2 SMNVEV (reference sequence). The CDR3 region is CASSSPPLGQYF. The DNA of the CDR3 is TGTGCCAGCAGTTCACCTCCCCTAGGGCAGTACTTC.

The chain employs TRBV29-1 and TRBJ2-2; 9 bases are shared with TRBD2. CDR1 and CDR2 from the germline V gene are SQVTM and ANQGSEA. The V gene end was trimmed by 8 bases and the J gene end by 1 base; junction bases not matched to a gene: 14. The CDR3 consists of 17 residues. The CDR3 bases are TGCAGCCTCAAACCCCACCTGACTAGCGGGAACACCGGGGAGCTGTTTTTT. As protein: CSLKPHLTSGNTGELFF.

This chain uses TRBV5-1 with TRBJ1-2; the D is unclear. Germline V CDR1 and CDR2: SGHRS, YFSETQ. Deletions cut 0 bases from V and 8 bases from J, with 14 bases between. This CDR3 spans 14 amino acids. Here the CDR3 DNA reads TGCGCCAGCAGCTTGGAGGTGGGGTCTCGGGGCTACACCTTC. This codes for CASSLEVGSRGYTF.

V gene TRBV15 combines with J gene TRBJ2-3; the match to TRBD2 covers 10 bases. From germline, CDR1 is LNHNV and CDR2 YYDKDF (reference sequence). V lost 0 bases and J lost 2; bases outside the gene matches: 2. This CDR3 region has 16 residues. CDR3 in DNA: TGTGCCACCAGCAGAGAGAGCGGGAGGGCCACAGATACGCAGTATTTT. Its protein product is CATSRESGRATDTQYF.

The chain combines TRBV7-9 with TRBJ1-5; D uncertain. Per the germline V gene, CDR1 is SEHNR and CDR2 is FQNEAQ (reference sequence). The CDR3 contains 15 residues. The germline V and J ends were trimmed by 0 bases and 2 bases, with 8 bases remaining between them. CDR3 sequence: CASSLAFGGNQPQHF. CDR3 in DNA: TGTGCCAGCAGCTTAGCGTTCGGGGGCAATCAGCCCCAGCATTTT.

In its sample, this clonotype was seen a few times. The J gene is TRBJ1-5, the V gene TRBV28; D remains unclear. Per the germline V gene, CDR1 is MDHEN and CDR2 is SYDVKM. Trimming took off 4 bases at V and 5 bases at J, with 0 bases between the two ends. The CDR3 is 10 amino acids. CDR3 loop: CASSYQPQHF. The CDR3 nucleotides read TGTGCCAGCAGTTATCAGCCCCAGCATTTT.

This clonotype was observed many times. The V gene is TRBV7-2, the J gene TRBJ1-5; no reliable D call. V gave up 1 base and J gave up 2 bases, with 9 bases separating them. Germline CDR1 is SGHTA and CDR2 is FQGNSA. This CDR3 comprises 15 residues. DNA for the CDR3: TGTGCCAGCAGCTTAGAGCCGGGAGGCAATCAGCCCCAGCATTTT. It translates to CASSLEPGGNQPQHF.

This clonotype appeared many times. This chain connects TRBV7-2 to TRBJ2-3; the D call may be TRBD1 or TRBD2 (5 bases each). V dropped 5 bases and J dropped 4 bases, with 13 bases sitting between them. CDR1 is SGHTA, CDR2 FQGNSA, per germline. This CDR3 comprises 14 residues. In DNA form, the CDR3 reads TGTGCCAGCAGCCCTAGGGGAGCCCCAGATACGCAGTATTTT. Translated: CASSPRGAPDTQYF.